These 20 T cell receptor beta chains were sequenced from one sample in a study of Ad26.COV2.S vaccination and SARS-CoV-2 variants (dated by TCRdb to the early 2020s). This specimen's treatment or condition label, per the study, means: roughly 20 received Ad26.COV2.S at low or high dose, single or two shots; several received placebo; per-sample allocation not given. Repertoires of vaccine and placebo recipients were sequenced from samples taken on day 63 after the first injection. The method behind the library was the immunoSEQ multiplex PCR assay. TCRdb stores this immuneACCESS table with in-frame sequences only. Part of the clones is absent; in the studies checked, under half of the shortfall reflects unresolved V genes, and no reason is known for the rest. This sample has about 350,000 clones in its table, and around 84% of those were observed once. The ten largest clones represent roughly 3.1% of the sample.

The source was peripheral blood, collected in a trial of Ad26.COV2.S vaccine versus placebo. The receptors derive from a person aged 18-60 years who received the Ad26.COV2.S COVID-19 vaccine or a placebo.

J is TRBJ2-7 and V is TRBV10-1; weak D call: TRBD1 (5 bases). The CDR3 is 14 residues long. The germline gives CDR1 WNHNN, CDR2 SYGVQD (reference sequence). V was pared by 0 bases and J by 3 bases, with 9 bases between. The CDR3, as DNA: TGCGCCAGCAGTGAGTCTACAGGCCGCTACGAGCAGTACTTC. Its protein is CASSESTGRYEQYF.

The chain links TRBV7-9 to TRBJ1-2, with D possibly being TRBD1 (5 bases). The V end was cut by 6 bases, the J end by 4 bases, with 15 bases between. The CDR3 consists of 14 residues. Looked up from germline, CDR1 is SEHNR and CDR2 is FQNEAQ (reference sequence). In DNA, the CDR3 is TGTGCCAGCAGTTTGACGGCGGGACCCTATGGCTACACCTTC. Protein product: CASSLTAGPYGYTF.

The V call is TRBV6-6, the J call TRBJ1-5; D not certain. From germline, CDR1 is MNHNY and CDR2 SVGAGI (reference sequence). The CDR3 runs to 13 residues. V dropped 6 bases and J dropped 3 bases, with 9 bases sitting between them. DNA of the CDR3: TGTGCCAGCAGAGGGCTAGACAATCAGCCCCAGCATTTT. As protein: CASRGLDNQPQHF.

The V gene is TRBV2, the J gene TRBJ2-7; 9 bases align to TRBD2. The germline CDR1 and CDR2 sequences are SNHLY and FYNNEI. The length of the CDR3 is 13 residues. Trimming took 5 bases from V and 6 from J; bases not matched to a gene: 5. CDR3 sequence reads: CASSPNSGSEQYF. The CDR3 region has the DNA TGTGCCAGCAGTCCCAATAGCGGGAGCGAGCAGTACTTC.

The chain recombines TRBV18 with TRBJ2-1; 8 bases are shared with TRBD1. The length of the CDR3 is 15 residues. Germline CDR1 and CDR2: KGHSH and LQKENI. V was pared by 2 bases and J by 7 bases, with 7 bases of the junction left unmatched. Here the CDR3 reads CASSPWTGNVNEQFF. The CDR3 region has the DNA TGTGCCAGCTCACCATGGACAGGGAATGTAAATGAGCAGTTCTTC.

CDR3 coding DNA: TGCGCCAGCAGCCAACCCAAGCCAGATACGCAGTATTTT. Its translation: CASSQPKPDTQYF. The V gene is TRBV4-3, the J gene TRBJ2-3; D is unclear. Germline values: CDR1 LGHNA, CDR2 YSLEER. This CDR3 is 13 amino acids long. V was clipped by 2 bases and J by 4 bases, with 7 bases between them.

The gene calls are TRBV19 and TRBJ2-1, with 7 bases fitting TRBD1. From germline, CDR1 is LNHDA and CDR2 SQIVND (reference sequence). V gave up 7 bases and J gave up 7 bases; unmatched junction bases: 7. The CDR3 consists of 13 residues. The CDR3 nucleotides are TGTGCCAGTACTCGACAGGGTCTGAATGAGCAGTTCTTC. This gives the protein CASTRQGLNEQFF.

The rearrangement uses TRBV5-1 and TRBJ2-7; 8 bases line up with TRBD1. Germline values: CDR1 SGHRS, CDR2 YFSETQ. CDR3 length: 15 residues. Trimming at V came to 5 bases and at J to 4 bases, leaving 11 bases not matched to a gene. This CDR3 is CASRKTPGQEYEQYF. CDR3 sequence (DNA): TGCGCCAGCAGAAAAACCCCGGGACAGGAGTACGAGCAGTACTTC.

This chain joins TRBV6-2 or TRBV6-3 and TRBJ2-5; 8 positions agree with TRBD1. CDR1 MNHEY and CDR2 SVGEGT come from the germline V gene. V lost 2 bases and J lost 6; bases outside the gene matches: 5. The CDR3 is 14 residues long. The CDR3 coding sequence is TGTGCCAGCAGTTACGGGGACAGGAAGAAGACCCAGTACTTC. Amino acid sequence: CASSYGDRKKTQYF.

V is TRBV3-1 (or the pseudogene TRBV3-2) and J is TRBJ1-1; TRBD1 is a possible D gene (6 bases). Germline V lookup: CDR1 LGHDT, CDR2 YNNKEL (reference sequence). Trimming removed 3 bases at V and 4 bases at J, with 9 bases between. This CDR3 has 13 residues. The CDR3 region is CASSQRGGTEAFF. The DNA of the CDR3 is TGTGCCAGCAGCCAGAGAGGGGGCACTGAAGCTTTCTTT.

This clone has more than one count but fewer than ten. This rearrangement joins TRBV7-9 to TRBJ2-7; unclear D gene. V was cut by 5 bases and J by 9 bases, with 17 bases left in between. Looked up from germline, CDR1 is SEHNR and CDR2 is FQNEAQ (reference sequence). This CDR3 region has 13 residues. CDR3 region: CASSLASSLVQYF. The CDR3 bases are TGTGCCAGCAGCCTTGCAAGTAGTTTAGTGCAGTACTTC.

V is TRBV4-1 and J is TRBJ1-5; 10 bases line up with TRBD1. Germline V lookup: CDR1 MGHRA, CDR2 YSYEKL. CDR3 size: 16 residues. The V and J ends lost 5 bases and 1 base, in that order; junction bases with no gene match: 5. The CDR3 DNA reads as TGCGCCAGCAGCAGACAGGGGGCCAAGAGCAATCAGCCCCAGCATTTT. Protein: CASSRQGAKSNQPQHF.

Of note for this clone: A read error may produce the germline difference seen at one junction end. V gene TRBV9 combines with J gene TRBJ1-2, with D possibly matching TRBD1 (5 bases). The CDR3 is made up of 16 amino acids. CDR1 SGDLS and CDR2 YYNGEE come from the germline V gene. The CDR3 loop reads CASSGLPGFSGDGHTF. The CDR3 DNA is TGTGCCAGCAGCGGCCTCCCAGGGTTCTCGGGGGATGGCCACACCTTC.

The V gene is TRBV19, the J gene TRBJ2-3, with a tentative D call TRBD1 (6 bases). Germline V gene sequence: CDR1 LNHDA, CDR2 SQIVND (reference sequence). The V end was cut by 5 bases, the J end by 6 bases, with 9 bases between. The length of the CDR3 is 12 residues. The CDR3 region has the DNA TGTGCCAGTAGTGTCACAGGGGATACGCAGTATTTT. Translating it yields CASSVTGDTQYF.

In this sample, this clone turned up once. The chain recombines TRBV6-5 with TRBJ1-6, with a weak D call TRBD1 (5 bases). Germline loops: CDR1 MNHEY, CDR2 SVGAGI. With 5 bases removed from V and 7 bases from J, the gap between germline ends came to 12 bases. This CDR3 spans 14 amino acids. The CDR3: CASSPAGLNSPLHF. The CDR3 nucleotides read TGTGCCAGCAGTCCCGCAGGGCTCAATTCACCCCTCCACTTT.

The chain employs TRBV3-1 (or the pseudogene TRBV3-2) and TRBJ1-2; D is ambiguous. Germline V gene data show CDR1 as LGHDT and CDR2 as YNNKEL (reference sequence). V lost 5 bases and J 4 bases, leaving 8 bases between the germline ends. The CDR3 runs to 12 residues. The CDR3 protein is CASSGQGYGYTF. CDR3 nucleotide sequence: TGTGCCAGCAGCGGGCAAGGCTATGGCTACACCTTC.

This clone was picked up a small number of times. The chain uses TRBV4-1 and TRBJ1-2; D is uncertain. Trimming pared 2 bases from V and 2 bases from J, leaving 12 bases between. Germline lookup yields CDR1 MGHRA and CDR2 YSYEKL. CDR3 length: 15 amino acids. As DNA, the CDR3 is TGCGCCAGCAGCCAAATTCTGACCACCAACTATGGCTACACCTTC. Its translation: CASSQILTTNYGYTF.

The chain is built from TRBV21-1 and TRBJ2-7; no DNA check was done on the table's D call, TRBD2. TRBV21-1 is flagged as a pseudogene. The CDR3 covers 13 residues. Written as DNA, the CDR3 is TGTGCCAGCAGCAAAGCCCGAGGATCCGAGCAGTACTTC. This translates into CASSKARGSEQYF.

The chain couples TRBV24-1 to TRBJ2-5; 12 nucleotides agree with TRBD1. The CDR3 loop spans 18 amino acids. The V gene end was trimmed by 5 bases and the J gene end by 5 bases; junction bases not matched to a gene: 14. CDR1 and CDR2 from the germline V gene are KGHDR and SFDVKD. The CDR3 region is CATSGGSGQGASGETQYF. For the CDR3, the DNA is TGTGCCACCAGTGGGGGGTCGGGACAGGGGGCGTCAGGGGAGACCCAGTACTTC.

The CDR3, as DNA: TGTGCCAGCGGGGCCCGACAGGGGAACACCGGGGAGCTGTTTTTT. Protein: CASGARQGNTGELFF. This chain connects TRBV27 to TRBJ2-2, with TRBD1 matching over 7 bases. This CDR3 is built from 15 residues. J lost 1 base, V lost 8 bases, and 7 bases had no gene match. Germline CDR1 MNHEY, CDR2 SMNVEV (reference sequence).